The 25 T cell receptor beta chains reported below all come from one sample, sequenced in a study of cytomegalovirus exposure and HLA in healthy donors. TCRdb's copy holds only in-frame clones and misses some; the assay was immunoSEQ multiplex PCR. Altogether about 49,000 clones are present, around 94% being singletons, with the ten largest covering roughly 8%. Sequenced material: PBMCs. The origin of the receptors is a woman between 18 and 29 years old in good health and CMV-seropositive.

This chain links TRBV5-6 with TRBJ2-5, with 9 bases fitting TRBD2. V was clipped by 0 bases and J by 5 bases; unmatched bases: 14. Germline V gene lookup returns CDR1 SGHDT and CDR2 YYEEEE. This CDR3 is built from 18 residues. The CDR3 coding sequence is TGTGCCAGCAGCTTGGATCTCTCTAGCGGGATGATGAGGGAGACCCAGTACTTC. This translates into CASSLDLSSGMMRETQYF.

Written as DNA, the CDR3 is TGTGCCTGGCGGAGGGACAGGGTCCCAGCGGGAGGTCTCGGGGAGCTGTTTTTT. It translates to CAWRRDRVPAGGLGELFF. This chain joins TRBV30 and TRBJ2-2, with D perhaps being TRBD1 or TRBD2 (9 bases each). The CDR3 runs 18 residues. In germline, CDR1 is GTSNPN, CDR2 SVGIG (reference sequence). The germline V and J ends were trimmed by 5 bases and 7 bases, with 29 bases remaining between them.

The V gene is TRBV4-1, the J gene TRBJ1-6; TRBD1 is a possible D gene (6 bases). Germline CDR1 MGHRA, CDR2 YSYEKL. This CDR3 region has 18 residues. V lost 1 base and J lost 0, with 13 bases in between. The CDR3 reads CASSQGDIASSYNSPLHF. In DNA form, the CDR3 reads TGCGCCAGCAGCCAAGGGGACATAGCGAGCTCCTATAATTCACCCCTCCACTTT.

The J gene is TRBJ2-3, the V gene TRBV28; D might be TRBD1 (6 bases). The CDR3 has 16 residues. Germline values: CDR1 MDHEN, CDR2 SYDVKM. V dropped 2 bases and J dropped 1 base, with 13 bases sitting between them. The DNA of the CDR3 is TGTGCCAGCAGTTTAGGCAGGGGAATCGGCACAGATACGCAGTATTTT. This codes for CASSLGRGIGTDTQYF.

Here the CDR3 DNA reads TGTGCCAGCAGCTTGGTGGCTAGCGGGACCGTGAGCTCCTACAATGAGCAGTTCTTC. Translation: CASSLVASGTVSSYNEQFF. The chain links TRBV5-5 to TRBJ2-1; TRBD2 aligns across 9 bases. Germline CDR1 and CDR2: SGHKS and YYEKEE (reference sequence). The ends lost 0 bases at V and 0 bases at J; junction bases unmatched: 10. The CDR3 extends over 19 amino acids.

The sample holds one count of this clone. The chain joins TRBV10-3 to TRBJ2-2, with 10 positions matching TRBD2. Trimming removed 4 bases from V and 4 bases from J; junction bases left unmatched: 6. The CDR3 covers 16 residues. In germline, CDR1 is ENHRY, CDR2 SYGVKD. The CDR3 nucleotides read TGTGCCATCAGTGCTCTAGCGGGAGAGCTCACCGGGGAGCTGTTTTTT. Amino acids: CAISALAGELTGELFF.

The V and J genes are TRBV29-1 and TRBJ2-7; TRBD2 aligns across 13 bases. The CDR3 contains 15 residues. Germline V lookup: CDR1 SQVTM, CDR2 ANQGSEA. V shed 4 bases and J 2 bases; nucleotides not matched to a gene: 5. The CDR3 reads CSVARTSGSPYEQYF. The CDR3 DNA is TGCAGCGTTGCCCGGACTAGCGGGAGTCCCTACGAGCAGTACTTC.

The gene calls are TRBV28 and TRBJ2-3; D gene unclear. CDR1 and CDR2 (germline): MDHEN, SYDVKM. The V end lost 4 bases, the J end lost 1 base, and 12 bases lay between the germline ends. The CDR3 extends over 15 amino acids. CDR3 DNA sequence: TGTGCCAGCAGTTCGTTAGCCTCCGGCACAGATACGCAGTATTTT. Protein: CASSSLASGTDTQYF.

The chain employs TRBV2 and TRBJ2-5; 7 bases map to TRBD1. The CDR3 extends over 16 amino acids. V dropped 2 bases and J dropped 4; count of bases not matched to a gene: 10. Germline CDR1 is SNHLY and CDR2 is FYNNEI. CDR3 protein: CASSENIGTVRETQYF. CDR3 DNA: TGTGCCAGCAGTGAAAATATCGGGACAGTAAGAGAGACCCAGTACTTC.

The J gene is TRBJ2-5, the V gene TRBV4-2, with TRBD2 identical over 15 bases. The CDR3 length is 19 residues. Germline-derived CDR1 and CDR2 are LGHNA and YNFKEQ. V lost 0 bases, J lost 4 bases, and 9 bases stayed unmatched. The CDR3 loop is CASSQEGLAGGGRLETQYF. For the CDR3, the DNA is TGTGCCAGCAGCCAAGAGGGACTAGCGGGAGGAGGTCGGCTAGAGACCCAGTACTTC.

CDR3 sequence: CASSTYRGRGQPQHF. Here the CDR3 DNA reads TGTGCCAGCAGCACATACAGGGGGAGGGGTCAGCCCCAGCATTTT. The rearrangement joins TRBV27 to TRBJ1-5; 8 bases are a match to TRBD1. V shed 6 bases, J shed 6 bases, and the junction held 10 bases outside the gene matches. The CDR3 length is 15 residues. CDR1 is MNHEY, CDR2 SMNVEV, per germline (reference sequence).

The chain uses TRBV6-6 and TRBJ2-1; TRBD1 matches 7 bases. Germline V CDR1 and CDR2: MNHNY, SVGAGI (reference sequence). V was clipped by 4 bases and J by 4 bases; unmatched bases: 4. This CDR3 spans 14 amino acids. In DNA form, the CDR3 reads TGTGCCAGCAGTTGGGGACAGCTATACAATGAGCAGTTCTTC. Amino acid sequence: CASSWGQLYNEQFF.

CDR3 DNA sequence: TGTGCCAGCAGCGTAAAAGCTGGCTCCTACAATGAGCAGTTCTTC. Translation: CASSVKAGSYNEQFF. The chain couples TRBV9 to TRBJ2-1, with D hard to call. V gave up 1 base and J gave up 0 bases, with 8 bases separating them. Germline V lookup: CDR1 SGDLS, CDR2 YYNGEE. The CDR3 spans 15 residues.

This rearrangement joins TRBV9 to TRBJ2-3; TRBD1 agrees at 7 bases. The CDR3 length is 16 residues. V trimming: 0 bases; J trimming: 4 bases; junction bases outside the gene matches: 8. Germline V gene data show CDR1 as SGDLS and CDR2 as YYNGEE. CDR3 residues: CASSVADRDRADTQYF. CDR3 DNA: TGTGCCAGCAGCGTAGCCGACAGGGACCGGGCAGATACGCAGTATTTT.

V gene TRBV29-1 combines with J gene TRBJ2-7; D is unclear. Germline V gene data show CDR1 as SQVTM and CDR2 as ANQGSEA. V gave up 4 bases and J gave up 2 bases, with 9 bases separating them. The CDR3 totals 12 residues. For the CDR3, the DNA is TGCAGCGTTGCCAGTACCCCCTACGAGCAGTACTTC. It specifies CSVASTPYEQYF.

The chain uses TRBV19 and TRBJ1-2; perhaps TRBD1 as D (6 bases). Trimming shortened V by 4 bases and J by 2 bases, and 14 bases separated the two germline ends. The CDR3 totals 15 residues. The germline V gene has CDR1 LNHDA and CDR2 SQIVND (reference sequence). CDR3 residues: CASSTTGFPNYGYTF. The CDR3 DNA is TGTGCCAGTAGTACCACAGGGTTTCCCAACTATGGCTACACCTTC. Looking up the rest from reference TRBV19 and TRBJ1-2 gives the full variable domain: DGGITQSPKYLFRKEGQNVTLSCEQNLNHDAMYWYRQDPGQGLRLIYYSQIVNDFQKGDIAEGYSVSREKKESFPLTVTSAQKNPTAFYLCASSTTGFPNYGYTFGSGTRLTVV.

The V and J genes are TRBV19 and TRBJ1-2; possible D gene TRBD1, 6 bases. This CDR3 region has 16 residues. Germline loops: CDR1 LNHDA, CDR2 SQIVND (reference sequence). The germline V and J ends were trimmed by 5 bases and 3 bases, with 19 bases remaining between them. The CDR3 loop reads CASSLTPDSIDYGYTF. The CDR3, as DNA: TGTGCCAGTAGTTTGACCCCGGACAGCATCGACTATGGCTACACCTTC.

J is TRBJ2-6 and V is TRBV27; no definite D call. The V end was cut by 6 bases, the J end by 3 bases, with 18 bases between. Germline V CDR1 and CDR2: MNHEY, SMNVEV (reference sequence). The CDR3 spans 17 residues. This chain's CDR3 is CASRPPAGRDGANVLTF. As DNA, the CDR3 is TGTGCCAGCAGACCCCCTGCCGGTAGAGATGGGGCCAACGTCCTGACTTTC.

This clone is judged large. V usage is TRBV2 and J usage is TRBJ2-7, with 9 bases that match TRBD2. The V gene's germline CDR1 is SNHLY and CDR2 FYNNEI. V was clipped by 5 bases and J by 1 base; unmatched bases: 3. This CDR3 is 14 amino acids long. Written as DNA, the CDR3 is TGTGCCAGCAGTTTAGCGGGGGAATCCTACGAGCAGTACTTC. It is translated as CASSLAGESYEQYF. Complete variable domain (other parts from reference TRBV2 and TRBJ2-7): EPEVTQTPSHQVTQMGQEVILRCVPISNHLYFYWYRQILGQKVEFLVSFYNNEISEKSEIFDDQFSVERPDGSNFTLKIRSTKLEDSAMYFCASSLAGESYEQYFGPGTRLTVT.

The CDR3 protein is CASSESSLRTGELFF. CDR3 nucleotide sequence: TGCGCCAGCAGTGAGTCGAGCCTGCGCACCGGGGAGCTGTTTTTT. The chain couples TRBV10-1 to TRBJ2-2; D call uncertain. The V end was cut by 0 bases, the J end by 4 bases, with 9 bases between. Looked up from germline, CDR1 is WNHNN and CDR2 is SYGVQD (reference sequence). The CDR3 covers 15 residues.

This clone was recorded once. The rearrangement joins TRBV9 to TRBJ1-1; maybe TRBD1 (6 bases). This CDR3 comprises 14 residues. The V gene's germline CDR1 is SGDLS and CDR2 YYNGEE. The V and J ends lost 0 bases and 6 bases respectively, with 12 bases between them. This CDR3 reads CASSVGGGQSEAFF. The CDR3 DNA follows: TGTGCCAGCAGCGTAGGGGGGGGCCAGTCTGAAGCTTTCTTT.

The V gene is TRBV30, the J gene TRBJ2-7; no definite D call. CDR1 is GTSNPN, CDR2 SVGIG, per germline (reference sequence). The length of the CDR3 is 14 residues. V dropped 0 bases and J dropped 3 bases, with 12 bases sitting between them. The CDR3 loop reads CAWSVPGAYYEQYF. The CDR3 region has the DNA TGTGCCTGGAGTGTGCCCGGAGCCTACTACGAGCAGTACTTC. Combining the CDR3 with reference TRBV30 and TRBJ2-7 gives the whole variable domain SQTIHQWPATLVQPVGSPLSLECTVEGTSNPNLYWYRQAAGRGLQLLFYSVGIGQISSEVPQNLSASRPQDRQFILSSKKLLLSDSGFYLCAWSVPGAYYEQYFGPGTRLTVT.

The chain has TRBV4-1 and TRBJ2-5, with 9 nucleotides matching TRBD2. After removal of 3 bases from V and 5 bases from J, the junction contained 22 bases not matched to a gene. CDR3 length: 20 amino acids. Germline V gene lookup returns CDR1 MGHRA and CDR2 YSYEKL. CDR3 loop: CASSHPEWGLAGVLTETQYF. CDR3 coding DNA: TGCGCCAGCAGCCACCCAGAGTGGGGTTTAGCGGGAGTTTTGACGGAGACCCAGTACTTC.

The chain links TRBV6-1 to TRBJ2-1, with D possibly matching TRBD2 (5 bases). V was trimmed by 4 bases and J by 6 bases, leaving 16 bases between them. CDR1 MNHNS and CDR2 SASEGT come from the germline V gene. This CDR3 region has 15 residues. The CDR3 here is CASSVGTRGSNEQFF. The CDR3 bases are TGTGCCAGCAGTGTAGGAACCCGAGGGAGCAATGAGCAGTTCTTC.

The chain has TRBV27 and TRBJ2-1, with 11 bases that match TRBD2. The J segment lost 12 bases and the V segment lost 3 bases, leaving 10 bases of the junction unmatched. CDR3 length equals 15 residues. Germline V gene sequence: CDR1 MNHEY, CDR2 SMNVEV (reference sequence). CDR3 residues: CASSFGGTSGLVQFF. The DNA for the CDR3 is TGTGCCAGCAGTTTCGGAGGGACTAGCGGTTTAGTGCAGTTCTTC.